Following are 19 T cell receptor beta chains from one sample sequenced in a study of blood T cell repertoires in COVID-19. Produced via immunoSEQ multiplex PCR; TCRdb's table is partial and in-frame only. The sample shows 210,000 or so clones, roughly nine tenths of them seen only once. The sequenced material came from peripheral blood. The receptors come from a woman in her late teens or twenties who had recovered from COVID-19.

CDR3 sequence reads: CASSIGGPGELFF. CDR3 sequence (DNA): TGTGCCAGTAGTATCGGAGGGCCCGGGGAGCTGTTTTTT. The rearrangement uses TRBV19 and TRBJ2-2; D might be TRBD2 (6 bases). Germline CDR1 and CDR2: LNHDA and SQIVND (reference sequence). Trimming shortened V by 3 bases and J by 6 bases, and 8 bases separated the two germline ends. The CDR3 runs to 13 residues.

The V gene is TRBV12-3 or TRBV12-4, the J gene TRBJ1-5, with 7 bases identical to TRBD1. The CDR3 extends over 12 amino acids. Trimming took 6 bases from V and 7 from J; bases not matched to a gene: 3. The CDR3 coding sequence is TGTGCCAGCAGGTCACAGGGGCAGCCCCAGCATTTT. Translating gives CASRSQGQPQHF.

This chain uses TRBV10-2 with TRBJ2-1; 10 bases match TRBD2. CDR1 and CDR2 (germline): WSHSY, SAAADI. The CDR3 has 16 amino acids. V trimming: 3 bases; J trimming: 10 bases; junction bases outside the gene matches: 12. The CDR3 bases are TGCGCCAGCAGTGACGTTAGCGGGAGGTTCCGTTGGGAGCAGTTCTTC. This translates into CASSDVSGRFRWEQFF.

The V gene is TRBV18, the J gene TRBJ1-3, with 7 bases identical to TRBD1. The CDR3 extends over 17 amino acids. CDR1 KGHSH and CDR2 LQKENI come from the germline V gene. V gave up 5 bases and J gave up 0 bases; unmatched junction bases: 10. CDR3 sequence (DNA): TGTGCCAGCTCATGGAGACAGGGCGACCTCTCTGGAAACACCATATATTTT. This translates into CASSWRQGDLSGNTIYF.

The chain carries TRBV27 and TRBJ2-1; maybe TRBD1 (6 bases). V dropped 6 bases and J dropped 0 bases, with 6 bases sitting between them. Per the germline V gene, CDR1 is MNHEY and CDR2 is SMNVEV (reference sequence). The CDR3 sequence is 13 residues long. Written as DNA, the CDR3 is TGTGCCAGCAGGGGACACTCCTACAATGAGCAGTTCTTC. Encoded protein: CASRGHSYNEQFF.

This sequence joins TRBV11-3 and TRBJ1-1, with D possibly being TRBD1 (6 bases). This CDR3 region has 13 residues. Trimming took off 3 bases at V and 8 bases at J, with 13 bases between the two ends. Looked up from germline, CDR1 is SGHNT and CDR2 is YENEEA. CDR3 in amino acids: CASSFPGQSEAFF. The CDR3, as DNA: TGTGCCAGCAGCTTCCCGGGACAAAGCGAAGCTTTCTTT.

The table lists this clone with a count of one. The chain joins TRBV7-9 to TRBJ2-3, with 8 nucleotides matching TRBD1. The germline V gene encodes CDR1 SEHNR and CDR2 FQNEAQ (reference sequence). This CDR3 is built from 14 residues. V lost 4 bases to trimming and J lost 6 bases; unmatched junction nucleotides: 6. Here the CDR3 reads CASSWTGTGDTQYF. For the CDR3, the DNA is TGTGCCAGCAGCTGGACAGGGACCGGGGATACGCAGTATTTT.

This rearrangement joins TRBV9 to TRBJ2-2, with D possibly TRBD1 on 5 matching bases. CDR1 and CDR2 (germline): SGDLS, YYNGEE. The CDR3 covers 13 residues. The germline V and J ends were trimmed by 1 base and 7 bases, with 8 bases remaining between them. The CDR3 DNA reads as TGTGCCAGCAGCGTAAGGGGTGGCGGGGAGCTGTTTTTT. It is translated as CASSVRGGGELFF. Based on the CDR3 plus reference TRBV9 and TRBJ2-2, the full variable domain is DSGVTQTPKHLITATGQRVTLRCSPRSGDLSVYWYQQSLDQGLQFLIQYYNGEERAKGNILERFSAQQFPDLHSELNLSSLELGDSALYFCASSVRGGGELFFGEGSRLTVL.

V gene TRBV6-5 combines with J gene TRBJ2-1; possibly TRBD1 for D (6 bases). V was clipped by 8 bases and J by 3 bases, with 11 bases between them. Germline loops: CDR1 MNHEY, CDR2 SVGAGI. The CDR3 contains 13 residues. This CDR3 is CASGGQHYNEQFF. DNA for the CDR3: TGTGCCAGCGGAGGACAGCACTACAATGAGCAGTTCTTC.

The rearrangement joins TRBV6-5 to TRBJ2-7; 9 positions agree with TRBD2. CDR3 length: 14 residues. V dropped 6 bases and J dropped 4; count of bases not matched to a gene: 7. Germline CDR1 and CDR2: MNHEY and SVGAGI. CDR3 bases: TGTGCCAGCAGGCCTAGCGGGAAGTTTTACGAGCAGTACTTC. This codes for CASRPSGKFYEQYF.

This clone has a single count. The gene calls are TRBV19 and TRBJ1-1, with D unclear. V gave up 3 bases and J gave up 0 bases, with 11 bases separating them. Germline V CDR1 and CDR2: LNHDA, SQIVND (reference sequence). The CDR3 runs to 15 residues. CDR3 sequence: CASSMEDGLNTEAFF. CDR3 bases: TGTGCCAGTAGTATGGAGGACGGCCTGAACACTGAAGCTTTCTTT.

This chain links TRBV30 with TRBJ2-5; possibly TRBD2 for D (6 bases). Per germline, CDR1 GTSNPN and CDR2 SVGIG (reference sequence). The V gene lost 2 bases and the J gene lost 5 bases, with 18 bases spanning the gap. The CDR3 contains 15 residues. The DNA of the CDR3 is TGTGCCTGGAGTAATCAGGACCGCGGGGTTGAGACCCAGTACTTC. Protein sequence: CAWSNQDRGVETQYF.

This rearrangement joins TRBV9 to TRBJ1-1; no clear D gene. The CDR3 consists of 15 residues. Germline V gene lookup returns CDR1 SGDLS and CDR2 YYNGEE. The V end was cut by 7 bases, the J end by 3 bases, with 19 bases between. The CDR3 loop reads CASSRGDGLDTEAFF. The CDR3 DNA sequence: TGTGCCAGCTCCCGTGGTGATGGGCTGGACACTGAAGCTTTCTTT.

This clone was counted only a few times. This chain links TRBV6-5 with TRBJ2-6; D possibly corresponds to TRBD1 (6 bases). Trimming removed 10 bases at V and 0 bases at J, with 10 bases between. Per germline, CDR1 MNHEY and CDR2 SVGAGI. This CDR3 region has 14 residues. The CDR3 reads CATHRASGANVLTF. CDR3 DNA: TGTGCCACTCACAGGGCCTCTGGGGCCAACGTCCTGACTTTC.

The chain has TRBV6-5 and TRBJ2-5; perhaps TRBD1 as D (5 bases). Germline assignment: CDR1 MNHEY and CDR2 SVGAGI. The CDR3 is 13 amino acids. V lost 7 bases and J lost 1, with 10 bases in between. The CDR3 loop reads CASTRQLQETQYF. In nucleotides, the CDR3 is TGTGCCAGCACCCGACAGCTCCAAGAGACCCAGTACTTC.

This chain joins TRBV9 and TRBJ2-2, with TRBD2 matching 14 bases. Germline-derived CDR1 and CDR2 are SGDLS and YYNGEE. V gave up 5 bases and J gave up 6 bases; unmatched junction bases: 3. This CDR3 has 15 residues. Here the CDR3 reads CASSGTSGSAGELFF. The CDR3 coding sequence is TGTGCCAGCAGTGGGACTAGCGGGAGTGCCGGGGAGCTGTTTTTT.

This clone was observed a handful of times. The chain carries TRBV30 and TRBJ1-4; D is unclear. Germline V CDR1 and CDR2: GTSNPN, SVGIG (reference sequence). The V end was cut by 1 base, the J end by 3 bases, with 6 bases between. This CDR3 has 13 amino acids. DNA of the CDR3: TGTGCCTGGAGTGAACAGCCTAATGAAAAACTGTTTTTT. This codes for CAWSEQPNEKLFF.

The gene calls are TRBV7-8 and TRBJ2-7, with D tentatively TRBD2 (5 bases). Trimming removed 6 bases from V and 3 bases from J, with 18 bases in between. CDR1 SGHVS and CDR2 FQNEAQ come from the germline V gene. The CDR3 has 15 amino acids. Written as DNA, the CDR3 is TGTGCCAGCAGGATGGCCGCGGGCGCTATCTACGAGCAGTACTTC. This translates into CASRMAAGAIYEQYF.

CDR3 in amino acids: CASSQGELAGGPGETQYF. The CDR3 bases are TGTGCCAGCAGCCAAGGGGAACTAGCGGGAGGGCCGGGGGAGACCCAGTACTTC. The rearrangement uses TRBV3-1 (or the pseudogene TRBV3-2) and TRBJ2-5, with 13 positions matching TRBD2. Looked up from germline, CDR1 is LGHDT and CDR2 is YNNKEL (reference sequence). The CDR3 covers 18 residues. Germline trimming cut 1 base from V and 5 bases from J; bases unmatched to any gene: 10.